The entry below describes one T cell receptor beta chain. The sample comes from a study of blood T cell repertoires in COVID-19. Study background: Researchers got acute and convalescent COVID-19 samples from the United States, Italy and Spain. PBMCs, B-cell-depleted T cells, or T cells provided the cDNA or gDNA that made up the material.

Germline assignment: CDR1 LNHDA and CDR2 SQIVND (reference sequence). The CDR3 is made up of 15 amino acids. V dropped 2 bases and J dropped 5; count of bases not matched to a gene: 5. Authors' data handling: Amplification of reference gene primers provided the estimated nucleated cell counts. Method: immunoSEQ multiplex PCR; TCRdb's copy keeps in-frame clones and lacks some. Clone size and V and J calls were adopted from that table, with D and trimming inferred from the DNA. Found here are about 90,000 clones, 60% to 85% of them singletons; the top ten hold roughly 6.6%. The source material was peripheral blood. This receptor was obtained from a man aged 65-85 years with acute or convalescent COVID-19. The chain joins TRBV19 to TRBJ2-5; 10 bases match TRBD1. Here the CDR3 DNA reads TGTGCCAGTAGTATAACCGGGACAGGGGTTGAGACCCAGTACTTC. Protein sequence: CASSITGTGVETQYF.